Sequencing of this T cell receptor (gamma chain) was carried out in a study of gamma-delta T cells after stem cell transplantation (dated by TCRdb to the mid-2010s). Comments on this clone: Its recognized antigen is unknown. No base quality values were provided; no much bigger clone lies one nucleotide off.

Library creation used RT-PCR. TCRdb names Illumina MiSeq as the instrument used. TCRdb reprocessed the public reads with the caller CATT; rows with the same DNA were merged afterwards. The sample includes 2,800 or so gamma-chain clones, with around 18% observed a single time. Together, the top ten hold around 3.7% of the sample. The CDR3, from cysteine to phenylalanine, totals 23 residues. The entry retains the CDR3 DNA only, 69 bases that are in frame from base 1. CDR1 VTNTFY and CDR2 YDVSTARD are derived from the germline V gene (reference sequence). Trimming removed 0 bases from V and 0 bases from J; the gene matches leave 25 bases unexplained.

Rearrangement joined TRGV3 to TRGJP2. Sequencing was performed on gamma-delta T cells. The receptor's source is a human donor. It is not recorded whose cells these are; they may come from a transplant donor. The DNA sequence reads TGTGCCACCTGGGACAGGCGGATGATATCTGTCGCGCCCCTGTATAGTAGTGATTGGATCAAGACGTTT. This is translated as CATWDRRMISVAPLYSSDWIKTF.